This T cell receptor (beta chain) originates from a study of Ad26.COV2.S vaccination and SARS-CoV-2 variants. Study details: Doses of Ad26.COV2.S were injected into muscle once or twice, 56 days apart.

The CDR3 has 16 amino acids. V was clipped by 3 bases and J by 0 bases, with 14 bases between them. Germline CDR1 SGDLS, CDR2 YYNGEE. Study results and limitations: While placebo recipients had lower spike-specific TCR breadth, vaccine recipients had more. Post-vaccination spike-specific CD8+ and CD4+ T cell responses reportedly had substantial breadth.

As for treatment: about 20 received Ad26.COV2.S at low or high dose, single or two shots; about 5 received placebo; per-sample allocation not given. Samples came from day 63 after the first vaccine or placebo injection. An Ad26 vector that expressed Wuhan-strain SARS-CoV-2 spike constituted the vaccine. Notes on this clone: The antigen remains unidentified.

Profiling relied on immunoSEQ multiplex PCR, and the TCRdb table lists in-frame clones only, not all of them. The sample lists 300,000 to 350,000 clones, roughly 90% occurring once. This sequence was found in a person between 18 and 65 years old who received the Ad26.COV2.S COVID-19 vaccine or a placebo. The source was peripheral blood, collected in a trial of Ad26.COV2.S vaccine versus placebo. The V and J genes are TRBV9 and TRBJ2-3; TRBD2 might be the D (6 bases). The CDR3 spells CASSAPRDSSTDTQYF. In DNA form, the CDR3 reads TGTGCCAGCAGCGCACCCCGGGACTCAAGCACAGATACGCAGTATTTT. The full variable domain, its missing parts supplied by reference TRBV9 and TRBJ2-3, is DSGVTQTPKHLITATGQRVTLRCSPRSGDLSVYWYQQSLDQGLQFLIQYYNGEERAKGNILERFSAQQFPDLHSELNLSSLELGDSALYFCASSAPRDSSTDTQYFGPGTRLTVL.